What follows describes a single T cell receptor beta chain. The data derive from a study of shared clonotypes between healthy human individuals. Germline V gene data show CDR1 as SGHRS and CDR2 as YFSETQ. The CDR3 is 12 residues long. Trimming removed 4 bases at V and 11 bases at J, with 15 bases between. Clones were sequenced by immunoSEQ multiplex PCR, and TCRdb holds only the in-frame ones, with some missing. Of 850,000 to 1,100,000 clones listed, around 77% are singletons. This chain links TRBV5-1 with TRBJ1-1; D gene uncertain. The specimen was memory CD4+ T cells from PBMCs. Subset in this sample: CD45RA-negative fraction. The origin of this receptor is a young man in good health. Some clones in this sample may be carry-over from other donors' samples. This chain's CDR3 is CASSVFEGDAFF. Here the CDR3 DNA reads TGCGCCAGCAGCGTATTTGAGGGAGACGCTTTCTTT.